The present T cell receptor beta chain was sequenced within a study of naive and memory T cell subsets. The study's findings and limits: From naive to CM, EM and EMRA, diversity decreased and Gini increased.

This CDR3 region has 16 residues. V dropped 5 bases and J dropped 1; count of bases not matched to a gene: 9. CDR1 is KGHSH, CDR2 LQKENI, per germline. Four subsets defined by CD45RA and CD27 were sorted after CD3, CD4, CD8 and live/dead staining. Turning to this clonotype: Its specificity is unknown.

Two oligonucleotides, mixed equimolar, formed the beta constant-region primer covering TRBC1 and TRBC2. The ligated cDNA underwent four PCR rounds using SP2 and nested alpha and beta constant-region primers. An oligonucleotide with the SP2 primer and a 12-nucleotide UMI was ligated to the cDNA 3' end. TCRdb passed the UMI-ligation and nested PCR reads through MiXCR, listing each CDR3 protein once. Of about 120,000 distinct CDR3 sequences listed, 36% are singletons. The sequence was obtained from a human donor in good health. The chain recombines TRBV18 with TRBJ1-1; 8 bases line up with TRBD1. The source material was central memory CD4+ T cells from blood. The DNA for the CDR3 is TGTGCCAGCTCAATATATTCAGGGGGCTCGAACACTGAAGCTTTCTTT. Translation: CASSIYSGGSNTEAFF.